The rows below give T cell receptor beta chains drawn from one sample of a study of blood T cell repertoires in COVID-19. Sequencing was performed with immunoSEQ multiplex PCR; in TCRdb, only in-frame clones are kept and a portion is missing. The table includes 60,000 to 85,000 clones, 79% detected once. The sequencing sample was made of peripheral blood. Source of these receptors: a woman aged 55-69 years with acute or convalescent COVID-19. Each CDR3 is given with its conserved first and last residue. Fields, in order: J gene, V gene, CDR3 protein.

J: TRBJ1-1; V: TRBV7-9; CDR3: CASSLYGGNTEAFF
J: TRBJ1-2; V: TRBV5-1; CDR3: CASSRTGERYTF
J: TRBJ1-2; V: TRBV2; CDR3: CASILRQIYGYTF
J: TRBJ2-3; V: TRBV20-1; CDR3: CSASWETDTQYF
J: TRBJ1-2; V: TRBV18; CDR3: CASLSGRNYGYTF
J: TRBJ2-7; V: TRBV4-1; CDR3: CASSQEPYSEQYF
J: TRBJ1-4; V: TRBV27; CDR3: CASSPSRTNEKLFF
J: TRBJ1-5; V: TRBV5-1; CDR3: CASSLGGRQPQHF
J: TRBJ1-3; V: TRBV28; CDR3: CASSPQGTNTIYF
J: TRBJ1-2; V: TRBV10-3; CDR3: CAITEDRRPGGYTF
J: TRBJ1-3; V: TRBV7-2; CDR3: CASSPAGPGNTIYF
J: TRBJ2-6; V: TRBV29-1; CDR3: CSVDAGTWSPESGANVLTF
J: TRBJ2-1; V: TRBV5-1; CDR3: CASSLRGLDEQFF
J: TRBJ1-2; V: TRBV6-5; CDR3: CASSYWQNYGYTF
J: TRBJ2-6; V: TRBV7-2; CDR3: CASSPQGSGANVLTF
J: TRBJ2-2; V: TRBV15; CDR3: CAAGQTNTGELFF
J: TRBJ2-7; V: TRBV10-3; CDR3: CAVGGRIGAYEQYF
J: TRBJ1-1; V: TRBV10-3; CDR3: CAISEGQAAENTEAFF
J: TRBJ2-7; V: TRBV6-5; CDR3: CASRRAGTYEQYF
J: TRBJ1-5; V: TRBV7-6; CDR3: CASSAEQGLNQPQHF
J: TRBJ1-1; V: TRBV9; CDR3: CASSRQGGNTEAFF
J: TRBJ2-1; V: TRBV28; CDR3: CASSMDLLTDSFF
J: TRBJ1-1; V: TRBV7-9; CDR3: CASSLAIGGAEAFF
J: TRBJ1-2; V: TRBV27; CDR3: CASSSVDRFYGYTF
J: TRBJ2-7; V: TRBV18; CDR3: CASSPKGEQYF
J: TRBJ1-1; V: TRBV6-1; CDR3: CASRSGVNEAFF
J: TRBJ2-3; V: TRBV7-9; CDR3: CASSLGWDRASDTQYF
J: TRBJ2-3; V: TRBV5-8; CDR3: CASSLGQLDTDTQYF
J: TRBJ1-2; V: TRBV6-6; CDR3: CASSSTGGPGYTF
J: TRBJ2-2; V: TRBV2; CDR3: CASSARKTGASGELFF
J: TRBJ1-1; V: TRBV7-9; CDR3: CASRRIRGPAEAFF
J: TRBJ2-7; V: TRBV2; CDR3: CASTGVYEQYF
J: TRBJ2-7; V: TRBV4-1; CDR3: CASSYNSGGYEQYF
J: TRBJ1-1; V: TRBV6-2/TRBV6-3; CDR3: CASSNRAPNTEAFF
J: TRBJ2-6; V: TRBV4-1; CDR3: CASSQAPTGTGANVLTF
J: TRBJ2-2; V: TRBV19; CDR3: CASSIVRSTGQGNTGELFF
J: TRBJ2-7; V: TRBV6-6; CDR3: CASAQPDRFPSYEQYF
J: TRBJ2-5; V: TRBV19; CDR3: CASKHNRQQETQYF
J: TRBJ2-3; V: TRBV5-4; CDR3: CASSLAGTSITDTQYF
J: TRBJ1-1; V: TRBV6-5; CDR3: CASRLWSLNTEAFF
J: TRBJ2-7; V: TRBV5-1; CDR3: CASKASGDYEQYF